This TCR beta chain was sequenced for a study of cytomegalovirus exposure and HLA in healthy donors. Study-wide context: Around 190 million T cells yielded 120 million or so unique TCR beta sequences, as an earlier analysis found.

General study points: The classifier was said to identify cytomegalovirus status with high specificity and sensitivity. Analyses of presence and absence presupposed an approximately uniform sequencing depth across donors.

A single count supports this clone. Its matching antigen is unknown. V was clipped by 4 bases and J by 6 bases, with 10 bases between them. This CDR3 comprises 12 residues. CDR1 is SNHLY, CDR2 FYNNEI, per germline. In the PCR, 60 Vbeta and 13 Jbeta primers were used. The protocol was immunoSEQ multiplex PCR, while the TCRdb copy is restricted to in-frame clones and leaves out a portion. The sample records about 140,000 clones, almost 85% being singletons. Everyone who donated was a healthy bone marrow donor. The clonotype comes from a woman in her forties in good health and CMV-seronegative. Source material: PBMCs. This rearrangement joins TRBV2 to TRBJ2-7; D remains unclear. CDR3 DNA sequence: TGTGCCAGCAGTGGAACAGTTGGCGAGCAGTACTTC. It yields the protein CASSGTVGEQYF.